This T cell receptor beta chain was captured by sequencing in a study of T cell responses to AZD1222 COVID-19 vaccine. Overall study context: Whether given at about 4 or about 12 weeks, second doses were pooled.

On this clone: Antigen: not known.

V was pared by 8 bases and J by 8 bases, with 13 bases between. CDR1 is MGHDK and CDR2 is SYGVNS in the germline V gene. The CDR3 has 13 amino acids. Study-level points and caveats: Among spike-specific TCRs, nearly half reportedly target unmutated variant regions. Most donors were white British and more were female, and clonal diversity was possibly underestimated.

Libraries were prepared by immunoSEQ multiplex PCR; TCRdb keeps only in-frame clonotypes and omits some of them. The sample holds about 120,000 clones; 70% to 90% are singletons and the top ten take more than 3%. This clonotype was obtained from an adult in good health. This chain links TRBV25-1 with TRBJ1-6; no definite D call. The specimen comprised peripheral blood, sampled on day 0 of AZD1222 vaccination. CDR3 sequence (DNA): TGTGCCAGCCGAGGATATCTATATTCACCCCTCCACTTT. Translated: CASRGYLYSPLHF.